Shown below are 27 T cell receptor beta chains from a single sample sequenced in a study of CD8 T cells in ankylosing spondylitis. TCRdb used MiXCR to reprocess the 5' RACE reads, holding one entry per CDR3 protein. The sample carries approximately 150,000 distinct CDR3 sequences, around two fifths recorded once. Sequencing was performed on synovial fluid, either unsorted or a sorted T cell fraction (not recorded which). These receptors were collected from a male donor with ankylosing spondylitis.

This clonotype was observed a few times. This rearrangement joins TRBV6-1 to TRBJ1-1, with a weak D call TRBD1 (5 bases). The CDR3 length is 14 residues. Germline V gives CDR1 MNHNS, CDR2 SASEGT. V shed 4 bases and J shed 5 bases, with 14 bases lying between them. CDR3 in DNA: TGTGCCAGCAGTGGTTGGGGGGGAATTACTGAAGCTTTCTTT. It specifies CASSGWGGITEAFF.

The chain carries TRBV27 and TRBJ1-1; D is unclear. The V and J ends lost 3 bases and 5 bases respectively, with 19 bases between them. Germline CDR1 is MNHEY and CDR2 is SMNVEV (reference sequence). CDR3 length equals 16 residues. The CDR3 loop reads CASSFHLRGRETEAFF. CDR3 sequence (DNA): TGTGCCAGCAGTTTCCACCTACGAGGCCGGGAAACTGAAGCTTTCTTT.

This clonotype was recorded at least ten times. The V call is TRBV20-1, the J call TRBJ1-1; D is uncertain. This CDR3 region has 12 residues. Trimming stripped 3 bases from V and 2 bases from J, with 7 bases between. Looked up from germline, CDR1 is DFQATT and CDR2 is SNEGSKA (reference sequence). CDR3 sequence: CSARTLNTEAFF. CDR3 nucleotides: TGCAGTGCTAGGACCTTAAACACTGAAGCTTTCTTT.

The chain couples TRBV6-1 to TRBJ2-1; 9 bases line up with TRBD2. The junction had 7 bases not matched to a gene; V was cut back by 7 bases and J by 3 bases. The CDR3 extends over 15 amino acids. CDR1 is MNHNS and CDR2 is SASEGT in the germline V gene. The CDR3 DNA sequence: TGTGCCAGCACCGAAGAGACTAGCGGCTACAATGAGCAGTTCTTC. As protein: CASTEETSGYNEQFF.

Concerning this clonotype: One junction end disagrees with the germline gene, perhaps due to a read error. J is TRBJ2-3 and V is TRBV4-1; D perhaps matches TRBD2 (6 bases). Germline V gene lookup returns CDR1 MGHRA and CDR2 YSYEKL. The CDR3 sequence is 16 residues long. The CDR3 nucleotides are TGCGCCGGCAGCCAGGTTAGCGGAAGGCCCACAGATACGCAGTATTTT. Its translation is CAGSQVSGRPTDTQYF.

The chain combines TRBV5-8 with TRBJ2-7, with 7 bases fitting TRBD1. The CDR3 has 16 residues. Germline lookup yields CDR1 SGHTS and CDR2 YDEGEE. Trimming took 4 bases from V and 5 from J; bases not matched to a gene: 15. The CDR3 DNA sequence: TGTGCCAGCAGCCACCGATACCAGACAGGGTATGACGAGCAGTACTTC. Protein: CASSHRYQTGYDEQYF.

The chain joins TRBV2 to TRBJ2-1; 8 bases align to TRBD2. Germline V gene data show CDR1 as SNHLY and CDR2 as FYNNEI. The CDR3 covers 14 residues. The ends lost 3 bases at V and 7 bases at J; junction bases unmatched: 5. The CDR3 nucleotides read TGTGCCAGCAGTGACTCTAGCGGGTGGAATGAGCAGTTCTTC. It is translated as CASSDSSGWNEQFF.

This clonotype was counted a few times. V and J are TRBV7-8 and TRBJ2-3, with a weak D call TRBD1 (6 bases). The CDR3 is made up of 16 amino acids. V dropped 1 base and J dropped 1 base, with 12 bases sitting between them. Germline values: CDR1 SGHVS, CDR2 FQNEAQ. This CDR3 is CASSLETGWGTDTQYF. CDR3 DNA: TGTGCCAGCAGCTTAGAGACAGGTTGGGGCACAGATACGCAGTATTTT. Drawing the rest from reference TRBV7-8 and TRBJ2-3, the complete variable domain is GAGVSQSPRYKVAKRGQDVALRCDPISGHVSLFWYQQALGQGPEFLTYFQNEAQLDKSGLPSDRFFAERPEGSVSTLKIQRTQQEDSAVYLCASSLETGWGTDTQYFGPGTRLTVL.

The CDR3 DNA follows: TGTGCCAGCAGCCATGGGACTAGCGGGAGGGCCGTGGAGGAGACCCAGTACTTC. It specifies CASSHGTSGRAVEETQYF. The chain links TRBV12-1 to TRBJ2-5; TRBD2, the table's D call, was not compared with the DNA. TRBV12-1 is reported as a pseudogene. This CDR3 region has 18 residues.

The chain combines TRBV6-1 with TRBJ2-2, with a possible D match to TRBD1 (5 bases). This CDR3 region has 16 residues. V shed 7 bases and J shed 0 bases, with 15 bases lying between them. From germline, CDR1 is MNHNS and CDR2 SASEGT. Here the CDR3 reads CASTPTPRANTGELFF. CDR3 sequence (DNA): TGTGCCAGCACCCCTACCCCCAGGGCGAACACCGGGGAGCTGTTTTTT.

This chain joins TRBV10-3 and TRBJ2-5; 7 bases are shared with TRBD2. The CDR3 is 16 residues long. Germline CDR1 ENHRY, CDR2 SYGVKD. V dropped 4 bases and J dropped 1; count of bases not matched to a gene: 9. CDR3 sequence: CAISGQRGDFQETQYF. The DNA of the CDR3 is TGTGCCATCAGTGGGCAGCGGGGAGATTTCCAAGAGACCCAGTACTTC.

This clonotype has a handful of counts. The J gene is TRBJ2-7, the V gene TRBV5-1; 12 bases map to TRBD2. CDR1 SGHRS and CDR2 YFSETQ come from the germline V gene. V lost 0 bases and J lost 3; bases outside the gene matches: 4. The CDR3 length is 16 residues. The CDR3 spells CASSLAVGLAGYEQYF. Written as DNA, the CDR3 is TGCGCCAGCAGCTTGGCCGTGGGACTAGCGGGCTACGAGCAGTACTTC.

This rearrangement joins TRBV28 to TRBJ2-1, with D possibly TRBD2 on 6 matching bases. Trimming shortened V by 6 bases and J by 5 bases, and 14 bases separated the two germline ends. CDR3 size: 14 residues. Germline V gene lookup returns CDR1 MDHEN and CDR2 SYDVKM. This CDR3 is CASSDGTRNNEQFF. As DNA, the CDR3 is TGTGCCAGCAGCGACGGGACTCGTAACAATGAGCAGTTCTTC.

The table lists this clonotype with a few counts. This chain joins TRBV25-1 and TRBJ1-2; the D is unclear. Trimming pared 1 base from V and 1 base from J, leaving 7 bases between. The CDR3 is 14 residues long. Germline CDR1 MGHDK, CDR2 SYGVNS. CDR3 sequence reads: CASSELWINYGYTF. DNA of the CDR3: TGTGCCAGCAGTGAATTGTGGATTAACTATGGCTACACCTTC.

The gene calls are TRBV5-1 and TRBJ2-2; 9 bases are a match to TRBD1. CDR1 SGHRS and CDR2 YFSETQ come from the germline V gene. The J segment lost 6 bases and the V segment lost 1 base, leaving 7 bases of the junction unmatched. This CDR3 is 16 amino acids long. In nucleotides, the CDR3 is TGCGCCAGCAGCTTGCCCGGGACAGGGTGGGCCGGGGAGCTGTTTTTT. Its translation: CASSLPGTGWAGELFF. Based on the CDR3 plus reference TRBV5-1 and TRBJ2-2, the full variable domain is KAGVTQTPRYLIKTRGQQVTLSCSPISGHRSVSWYQQTPGQGLQFLFEYFSETQRNKGNFPGRFSGRQFSNSRSEMNVSTLELGDSALYLCASSLPGTGWAGELFFGEGSRLTVL.

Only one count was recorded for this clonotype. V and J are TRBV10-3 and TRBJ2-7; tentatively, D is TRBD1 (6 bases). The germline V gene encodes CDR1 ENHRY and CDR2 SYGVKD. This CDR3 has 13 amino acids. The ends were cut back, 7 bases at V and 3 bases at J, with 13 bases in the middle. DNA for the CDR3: TGTGCCATCAAGGACAGTGGATACTACGAGCAGTACTTC. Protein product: CAIKDSGYYEQYF.

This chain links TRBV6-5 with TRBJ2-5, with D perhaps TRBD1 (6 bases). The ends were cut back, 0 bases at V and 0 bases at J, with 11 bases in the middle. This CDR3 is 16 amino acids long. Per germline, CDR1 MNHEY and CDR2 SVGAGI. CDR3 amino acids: CASSYSIRGYQETQYF. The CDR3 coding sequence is TGTGCCAGCAGTTACTCGATAAGGGGGTACCAAGAGACCCAGTACTTC.

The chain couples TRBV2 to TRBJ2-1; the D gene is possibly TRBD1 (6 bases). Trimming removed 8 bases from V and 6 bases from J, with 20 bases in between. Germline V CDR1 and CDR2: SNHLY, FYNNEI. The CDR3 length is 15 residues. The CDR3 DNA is TGTGCCAGCGCTAGGGGGACCCTATCGCGCAATGAGCAGTTCTTC. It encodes CASARGTLSRNEQFF.

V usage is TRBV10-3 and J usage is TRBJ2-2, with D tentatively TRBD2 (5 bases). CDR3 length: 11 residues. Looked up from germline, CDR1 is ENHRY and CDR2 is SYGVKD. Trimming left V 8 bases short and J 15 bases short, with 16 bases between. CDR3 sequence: CAISRRWKVFF. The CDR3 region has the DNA TGTGCCATCTCGAGGAGGTGGAAGGTGTTTTTT.

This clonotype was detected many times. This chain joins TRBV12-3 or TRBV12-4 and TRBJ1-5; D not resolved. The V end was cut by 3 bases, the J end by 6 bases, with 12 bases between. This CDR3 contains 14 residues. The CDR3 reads CASSFLGLSQPQHF. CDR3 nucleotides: TGTGCCAGCAGTTTTTTGGGGTTGAGTCAGCCCCAGCATTTT.

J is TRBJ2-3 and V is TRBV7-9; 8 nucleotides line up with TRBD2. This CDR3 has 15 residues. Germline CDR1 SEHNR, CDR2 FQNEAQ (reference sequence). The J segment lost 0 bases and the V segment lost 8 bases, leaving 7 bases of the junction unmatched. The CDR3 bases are TGTGCCAGCGTTCCCGGGGGGGTTAGCACAGATACGCAGTATTTT. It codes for CASVPGGVSTDTQYF. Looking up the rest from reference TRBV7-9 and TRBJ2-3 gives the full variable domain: DTGVSQNPRHKITKRGQNVTFRCDPISEHNRLYWYRQTLGQGPEFLTYFQNEAQLEKSRLLSDRFSAERPKGSFSTLEIQRTEQGDSAMYLCASVPGGVSTDTQYFGPGTRLTVL.

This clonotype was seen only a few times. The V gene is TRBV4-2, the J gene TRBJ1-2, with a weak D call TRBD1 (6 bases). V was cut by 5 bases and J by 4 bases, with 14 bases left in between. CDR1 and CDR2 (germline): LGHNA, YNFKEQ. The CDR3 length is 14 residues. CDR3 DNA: TGTGCCAGCAGCACGACAGGTTCCCCCTATGGCTACACCTTC. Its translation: CASSTTGSPYGYTF.

CDR3 in DNA: TGTGCCAGCAGCCTCGGGGAGGATACGCAGTATTTT. It codes for CASSLGEDTQYF. The chain recombines TRBV7-9 with TRBJ2-3; tentative D call: TRBD2 (5 bases). This CDR3 spans 12 amino acids. Deletions cut 5 bases from V and 6 bases from J, with 9 bases between. Germline CDR1 is SEHNR and CDR2 is FQNEAQ (reference sequence).

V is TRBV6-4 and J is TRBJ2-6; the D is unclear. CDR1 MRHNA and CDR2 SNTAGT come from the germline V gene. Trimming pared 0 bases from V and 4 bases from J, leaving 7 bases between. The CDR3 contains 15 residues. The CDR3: CASSDSGSGANVLTF. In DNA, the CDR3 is TGTGCCAGCAGTGACTCGGGCTCAGGGGCCAACGTCCTGACTTTC.

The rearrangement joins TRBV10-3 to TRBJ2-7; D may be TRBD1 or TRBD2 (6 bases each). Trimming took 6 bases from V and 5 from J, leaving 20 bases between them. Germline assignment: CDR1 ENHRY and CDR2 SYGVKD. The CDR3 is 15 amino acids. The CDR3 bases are TGTGCCATCAGCCCACGAGGGGGGTTCGTCGACGAGCAGTACTTC. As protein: CAISPRGGFVDEQYF.

The CDR3 DNA follows: TGCAGCGTTGTCAGGGCTAATGGCTACACCTTC. Translating it yields CSVVRANGYTF. The chain has TRBV29-1 and TRBJ1-2; tentatively, D is TRBD1 (5 bases). Deletions cut 4 bases from V and 6 bases from J, with 9 bases between. The CDR3 loop spans 11 amino acids. Germline lookup yields CDR1 SQVTM and CDR2 ANQGSEA.

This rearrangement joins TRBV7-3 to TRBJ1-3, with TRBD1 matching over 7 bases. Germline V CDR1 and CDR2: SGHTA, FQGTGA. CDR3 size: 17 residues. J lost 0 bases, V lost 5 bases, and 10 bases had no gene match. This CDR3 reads CASSPTPGQLSGNTIYF. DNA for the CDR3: TGTGCCAGCAGCCCAACACCGGGACAGCTCTCTGGAAACACCATATATTTT.